The 5 T cell receptor beta chains given below trace back to one sample, sequenced in a study of blood T cell repertoires in COVID-19. Produced via immunoSEQ multiplex PCR; TCRdb's table is partial and in-frame only. Of tens of thousands of clones in the sample, more than 75% were seen once. Sequenced sample: peripheral blood. These receptors were collected from a middle-aged man with active or convalescent COVID-19.

This rearrangement joins TRBV27 to TRBJ1-4; 9 positions agree with TRBD1. Losses at the gene ends were 5 bases for V and 3 bases for J; bases not matched to a gene: 1. This CDR3 region has 14 residues. Germline CDR1 MNHEY, CDR2 SMNVEV (reference sequence). The CDR3 is CASSHRGPNEKLFF. CDR3 DNA: TGTGCCAGCAGTCACAGGGGGCCTAATGAAAAACTGTTTTTT.

The sample holds one count of this clone. The chain has TRBV7-2 and TRBJ2-7, with D possibly being TRBD1 (6 bases). The CDR3 runs 13 residues. Germline lookup yields CDR1 SGHTA and CDR2 FQGNSA. V shed 5 bases and J shed 5 bases, with 13 bases lying between them. CDR3: CASSLSGEHEQYF. DNA of the CDR3: TGTGCCAGCAGCCTATCAGGGGAACACGAGCAGTACTTC.

This chain uses TRBV5-8 with TRBJ1-1; 8 positions agree with TRBD1. The CDR3 has 17 residues. CDR1 and CDR2 from the germline V gene are SGHTS and YDEGEE. J gave up 1 base and V 0 bases, and 8 bases lay outside the gene matches. CDR3 sequence reads: CASSLGHPGQANTEAFF. Here the CDR3 DNA reads TGTGCCAGCAGCTTGGGACACCCGGGACAGGCGAACACTGAAGCTTTCTTT.

V usage is TRBV23-1 and J usage is TRBJ2-5; 10 positions match TRBD2. TRBV23-1 is placed among ORFs of uncertain function. This CDR3 is built from 15 residues. Losses at the gene ends were 2 bases for V and 4 bases for J; bases not matched to a gene: 4. The CDR3 is CASSQRKRGGETQYF. CDR3 DNA sequence: TGCGCCAGCAGTCAACGAAAGCGGGGGGGAGAGACCCAGTACTTC.

This rearrangement joins TRBV6-2 or TRBV6-3 to TRBJ2-1; 10 bases are shared with TRBD2. This CDR3 comprises 15 residues. The V and J ends lost 6 bases and 4 bases, in that order; junction bases with no gene match: 6. The germline V gene encodes CDR1 MNHEY and CDR2 SVGEGT. The CDR3: CASSILAGEYNEQFF. Written as DNA, the CDR3 is TGTGCCAGCAGCATTCTAGCGGGGGAGTACAATGAGCAGTTCTTC.